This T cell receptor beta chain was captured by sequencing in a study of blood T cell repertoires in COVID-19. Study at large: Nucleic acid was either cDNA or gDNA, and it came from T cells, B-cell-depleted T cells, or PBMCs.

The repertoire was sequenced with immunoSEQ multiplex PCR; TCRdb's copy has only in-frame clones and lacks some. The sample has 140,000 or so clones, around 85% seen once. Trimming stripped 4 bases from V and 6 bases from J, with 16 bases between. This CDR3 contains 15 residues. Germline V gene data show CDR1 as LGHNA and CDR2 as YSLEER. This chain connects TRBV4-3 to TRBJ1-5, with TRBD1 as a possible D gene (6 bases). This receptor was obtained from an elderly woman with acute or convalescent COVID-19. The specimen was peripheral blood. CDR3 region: CASSPRWGPSQPQHF. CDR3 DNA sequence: TGCGCCAGCAGCCCCCGCTGGGGGCCTAGTCAGCCCCAGCATTTT.